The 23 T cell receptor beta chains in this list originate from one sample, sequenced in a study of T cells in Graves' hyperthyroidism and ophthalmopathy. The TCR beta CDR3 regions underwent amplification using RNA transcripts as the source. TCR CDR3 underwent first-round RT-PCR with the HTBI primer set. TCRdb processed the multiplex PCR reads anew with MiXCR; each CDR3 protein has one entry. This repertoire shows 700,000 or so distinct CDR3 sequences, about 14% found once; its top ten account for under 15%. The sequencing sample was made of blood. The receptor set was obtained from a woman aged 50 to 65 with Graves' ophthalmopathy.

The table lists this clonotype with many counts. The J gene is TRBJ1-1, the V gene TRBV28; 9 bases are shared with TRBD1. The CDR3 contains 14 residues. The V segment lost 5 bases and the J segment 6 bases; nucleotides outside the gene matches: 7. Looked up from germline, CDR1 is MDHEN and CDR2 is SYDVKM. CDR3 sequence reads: CASSIERQGAEAFF. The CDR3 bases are TGTGCCAGCAGTATAGAGCGACAGGGGGCTGAAGCTTTCTTT.

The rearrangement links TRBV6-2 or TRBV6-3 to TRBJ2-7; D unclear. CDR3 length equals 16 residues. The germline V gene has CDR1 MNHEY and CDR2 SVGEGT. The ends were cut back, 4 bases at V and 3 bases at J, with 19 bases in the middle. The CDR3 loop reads CASSSYSPFVGYEQYF. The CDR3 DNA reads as TGTGCCAGCAGTTCCTACTCTCCGTTTGTTGGCTACGAGCAGTACTTC.

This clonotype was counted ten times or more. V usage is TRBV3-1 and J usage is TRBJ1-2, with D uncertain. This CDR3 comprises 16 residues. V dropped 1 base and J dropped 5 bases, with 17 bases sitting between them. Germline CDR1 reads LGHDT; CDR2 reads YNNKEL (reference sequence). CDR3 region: CASSQGIRPPAYGYTF. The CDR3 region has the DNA TGTGCCAGCAGCCAAGGTATACGGCCACCCGCTTATGGCTACACCTTC.

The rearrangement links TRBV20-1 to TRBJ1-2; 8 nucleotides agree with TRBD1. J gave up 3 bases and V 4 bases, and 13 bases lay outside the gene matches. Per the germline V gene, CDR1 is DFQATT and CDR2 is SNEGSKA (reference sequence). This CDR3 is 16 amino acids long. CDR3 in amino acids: CSAMGSGGLRDYGYTF. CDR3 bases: TGCAGTGCTATGGGGTCAGGGGGCCTCCGTGACTATGGCTACACCTTC.

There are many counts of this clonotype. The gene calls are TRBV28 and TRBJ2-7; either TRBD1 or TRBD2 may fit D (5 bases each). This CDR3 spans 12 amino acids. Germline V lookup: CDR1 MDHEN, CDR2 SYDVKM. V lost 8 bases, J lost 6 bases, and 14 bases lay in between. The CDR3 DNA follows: TGTGCCAGCGATGTAGGGGCGGGCGAGCAGTACTTC. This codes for CASDVGAGEQYF.

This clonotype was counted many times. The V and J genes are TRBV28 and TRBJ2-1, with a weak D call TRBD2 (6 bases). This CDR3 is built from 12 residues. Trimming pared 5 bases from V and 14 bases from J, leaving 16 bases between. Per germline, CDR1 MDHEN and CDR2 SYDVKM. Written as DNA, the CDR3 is TGTGCCAGCAGTATACCGGGACTCCGAAAGTTCTTC. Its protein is CASSIPGLRKFF.

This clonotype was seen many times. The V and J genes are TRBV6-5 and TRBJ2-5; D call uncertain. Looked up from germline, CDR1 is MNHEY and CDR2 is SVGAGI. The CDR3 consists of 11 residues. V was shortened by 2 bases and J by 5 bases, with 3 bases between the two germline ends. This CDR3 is CASSYGETQYF. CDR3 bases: TGTGCCAGCAGTTACGGGGAGACCCAGTACTTC.

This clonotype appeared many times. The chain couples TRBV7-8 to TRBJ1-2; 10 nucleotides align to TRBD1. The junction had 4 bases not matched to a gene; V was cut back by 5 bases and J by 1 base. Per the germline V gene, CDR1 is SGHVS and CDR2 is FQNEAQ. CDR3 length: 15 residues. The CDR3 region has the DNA TGTGCCAGCAGCAGCGGGACAGGGGTTAACTATGGCTACACCTTC. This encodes CASSSGTGVNYGYTF.

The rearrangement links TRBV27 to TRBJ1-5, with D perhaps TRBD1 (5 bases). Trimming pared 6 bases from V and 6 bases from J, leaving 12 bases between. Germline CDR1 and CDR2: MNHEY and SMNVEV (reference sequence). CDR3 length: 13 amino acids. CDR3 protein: CASRAARAQPQHF. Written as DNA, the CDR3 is TGTGCCAGCAGGGCCGCCAGGGCTCAGCCCCAGCATTTT.

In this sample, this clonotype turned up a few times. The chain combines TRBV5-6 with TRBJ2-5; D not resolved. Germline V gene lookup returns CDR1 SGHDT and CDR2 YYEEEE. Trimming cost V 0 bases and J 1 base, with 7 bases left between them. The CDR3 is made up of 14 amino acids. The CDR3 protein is CASSLGSPQETQYF. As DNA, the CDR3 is TGTGCCAGCAGCTTGGGGTCTCCCCAAGAGACCCAGTACTTC.

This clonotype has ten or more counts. The CDR3 coding sequence is TGCAGTGCTAGAGATAGGGTTTCTAGCACAGATACGCAGTATTTT. Its protein is CSARDRVSSTDTQYF. V gene TRBV20-1 combines with J gene TRBJ2-3; D is uncertain. Germline assignment: CDR1 DFQATT and CDR2 SNEGSKA (reference sequence). The V and J ends lost 0 bases and 0 bases respectively, with 10 bases between them. The CDR3 extends over 15 amino acids.

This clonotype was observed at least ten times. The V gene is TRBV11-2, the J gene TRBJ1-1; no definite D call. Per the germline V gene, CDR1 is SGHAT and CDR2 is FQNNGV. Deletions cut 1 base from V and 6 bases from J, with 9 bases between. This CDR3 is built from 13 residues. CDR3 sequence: CASSLAMGAEAFF. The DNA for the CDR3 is TGTGCCAGCAGCTTAGCTATGGGAGCTGAAGCTTTCTTT.

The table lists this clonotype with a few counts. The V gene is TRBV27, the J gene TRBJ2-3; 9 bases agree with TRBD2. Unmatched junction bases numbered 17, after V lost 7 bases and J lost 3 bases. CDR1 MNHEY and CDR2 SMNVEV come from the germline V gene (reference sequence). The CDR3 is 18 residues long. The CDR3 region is CASTALSGRDSGTDTQYF. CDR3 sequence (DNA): TGTGCCAGCACTGCCCTTAGCGGGAGAGATTCCGGTACAGATACGCAGTATTTT.

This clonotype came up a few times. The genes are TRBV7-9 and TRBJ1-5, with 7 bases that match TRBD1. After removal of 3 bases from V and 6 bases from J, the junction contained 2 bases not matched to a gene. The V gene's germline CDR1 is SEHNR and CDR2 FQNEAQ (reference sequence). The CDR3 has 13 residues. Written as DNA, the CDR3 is TGTGCCAGCAGCTTTGACAGGGTTCAGCCCCAGCATTTT. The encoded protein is CASSFDRVQPQHF.

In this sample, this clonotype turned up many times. In nucleotides, the CDR3 is TGTGCCAGCAACCCCTACCAGGGTGCCACTGAAGCTTTCTTT. It encodes CASNPYQGATEAFF. The chain uses TRBV28 and TRBJ1-1; D is perhaps TRBD1 (5 bases). The CDR3 has 14 amino acids. Trimming took off 7 bases at V and 4 bases at J, with 16 bases between the two ends. The germline V gene encodes CDR1 MDHEN and CDR2 SYDVKM.

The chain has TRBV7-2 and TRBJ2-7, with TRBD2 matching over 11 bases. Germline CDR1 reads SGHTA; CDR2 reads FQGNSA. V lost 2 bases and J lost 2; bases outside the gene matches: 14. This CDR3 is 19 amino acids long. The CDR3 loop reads CASSLTFRRLAGSTYEQYF. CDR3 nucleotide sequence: TGTGCCAGCAGCTTAACGTTCCGACGACTAGCGGGATCTACCTACGAGCAGTACTTC.

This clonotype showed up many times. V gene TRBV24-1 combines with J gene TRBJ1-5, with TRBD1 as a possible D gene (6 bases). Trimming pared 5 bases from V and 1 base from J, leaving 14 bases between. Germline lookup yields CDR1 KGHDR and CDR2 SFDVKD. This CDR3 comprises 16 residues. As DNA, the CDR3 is TGTGCCACCAGTGGCCTACAGGGTAGCAGCAATCAGCCCCAGCATTTT. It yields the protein CATSGLQGSSNQPQHF.

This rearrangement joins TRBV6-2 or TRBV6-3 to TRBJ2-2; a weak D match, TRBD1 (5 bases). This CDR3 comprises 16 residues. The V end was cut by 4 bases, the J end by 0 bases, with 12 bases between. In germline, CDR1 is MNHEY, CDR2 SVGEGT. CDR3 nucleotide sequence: TGTGCCAGCAGTTCGGACATTCGCGCGAACACCGGGGAGCTGTTTTTT. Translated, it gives CASSSDIRANTGELFF.

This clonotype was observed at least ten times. The CDR3 nucleotides are TGTGCCAGCAGTTTTTCCGGGTTCAACTTGGCCCAGTACTTC. Translating it yields CASSFSGFNLAQYF. V and J are TRBV28 and TRBJ2-5, with unresolved D. This CDR3 is built from 14 residues. Germline lookup yields CDR1 MDHEN and CDR2 SYDVKM. The ends were cut back, 3 bases at V and 9 bases at J, with 17 bases in the middle.

DNA of the CDR3: TGTGCCAGCAGCTTGTGGGGGGCTGGCTACACCTTC. Protein: CASSLWGAGYTF. The chain couples TRBV7-2 to TRBJ1-2, with a possible D match to TRBD1 (6 bases). Germline assignment: CDR1 SGHTA and CDR2 FQGNSA. The V end was cut by 3 bases, the J end by 7 bases, with 9 bases between. The CDR3 is 12 amino acids.

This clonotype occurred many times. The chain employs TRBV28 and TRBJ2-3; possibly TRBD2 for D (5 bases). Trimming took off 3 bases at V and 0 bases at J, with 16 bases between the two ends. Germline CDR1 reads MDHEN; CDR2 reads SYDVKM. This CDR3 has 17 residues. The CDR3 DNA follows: TGTGCCAGCAGTTTTACCGCGGGCCACCCTAGCACAGATACGCAGTATTTT. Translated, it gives CASSFTAGHPSTDTQYF.

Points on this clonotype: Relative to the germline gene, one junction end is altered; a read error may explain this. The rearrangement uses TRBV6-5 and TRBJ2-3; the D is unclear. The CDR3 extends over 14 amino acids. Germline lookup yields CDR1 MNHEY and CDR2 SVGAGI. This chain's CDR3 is CASSYSFSTDMQYF. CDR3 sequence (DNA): TGTGCCAGCAGTTATTCTTTCAGCACAGATATGCAGTATTTT.

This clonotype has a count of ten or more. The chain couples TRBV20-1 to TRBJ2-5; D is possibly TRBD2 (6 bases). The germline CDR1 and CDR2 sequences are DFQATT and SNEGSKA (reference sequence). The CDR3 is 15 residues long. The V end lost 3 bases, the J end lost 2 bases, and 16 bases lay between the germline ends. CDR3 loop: CSASRSSAVQETQYF. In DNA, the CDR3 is TGCAGTGCTAGTCGCTCTAGCGCAGTTCAAGAGACCCAGTACTTC.